These 22 T cell receptor beta chains originate from one sample sequenced in a study of T cells in Graves' hyperthyroidism and ophthalmopathy. The source material, RNA transcripts, was used to amplify TCR beta CDR3 regions. When the TCR CDR3 underwent first-round RT-PCR, the HTBI primer set was used. TCRdb re-analysed the multiplex PCR reads in MiXCR, keeping a single row per CDR3 protein. The repertoire includes around 520,000 distinct CDR3 sequences, 12% to 15% of them detected once, and roughly 13% sits in the top ten. Sequenced input: blood. Every receptor here comes from a woman between 35 and 50 years old with Graves' hyperthyroidism.

This chain joins TRBV4-1 and TRBJ2-1; maybe TRBD2 (6 bases). V dropped 5 bases and J dropped 4 bases, with 9 bases sitting between them. The germline gives CDR1 MGHRA, CDR2 YSYEKL. This CDR3 has 13 amino acids. The CDR3 loop is CASSNRGYNEQFF. For the CDR3, the DNA is TGCGCCAGCAGCAATCGGGGGTACAATGAGCAGTTCTTC.

This clonotype was observed a handful of times. The J gene is TRBJ2-3, the V gene TRBV5-1; a weak D match, TRBD1 (6 bases). The length of the CDR3 is 14 residues. Germline V gives CDR1 SGHRS, CDR2 YFSETQ. Trimming left V 4 bases short and J 5 bases short, with 14 bases between. The DNA of the CDR3 is TGCGCCAGCAGCGGGGGCAGGGGCGAAGATACGCAGTATTTT. Protein: CASSGGRGEDTQYF.

This clonotype was detected a few times. The V gene is TRBV5-1, the J gene TRBJ2-5; TRBD2 matches 10 bases. This CDR3 contains 16 residues. Germline values: CDR1 SGHRS, CDR2 YFSETQ. Unmatched junction bases numbered 3, after V lost 0 bases and J lost 1 base. This CDR3 is CASSLGTSGFQETQYF. CDR3 nucleotides: TGCGCCAGCAGCTTGGGGACTAGCGGATTCCAAGAGACCCAGTACTTC.

The V call is TRBV20-1, the J call TRBJ2-6, with D possibly being TRBD2 (6 bases). The CDR3 extends over 14 amino acids. V was pared by 8 bases and J by 3 bases, with 14 bases between. Germline V lookup: CDR1 DFQATT, CDR2 SNEGSKA (reference sequence). In nucleotides, the CDR3 is TGCAGTACTGGAGGGACTTATGGGGCCAACGTCCTGACTTTC. This gives the protein CSTGGTYGANVLTF.

This clonotype was counted only a few times. Here the CDR3 reads CASSLAVREQFF. The CDR3 nucleotides read TGTGCCAGCAGCTTAGCGGTGCGTGAGCAGTTCTTC. The chain is built from TRBV7-2 and TRBJ2-1; D uncertain. The V end lost 0 bases, the J end lost 9 bases, and 6 bases lay between the germline ends. This CDR3 is 12 amino acids long. Germline CDR1 and CDR2: SGHTA and FQGNSA.

This clonotype appeared a few times. V gene TRBV19 combines with J gene TRBJ2-7, with D tentatively TRBD2 (5 bases). The CDR3 has 16 amino acids. Germline lookup yields CDR1 LNHDA and CDR2 SQIVND (reference sequence). The ends were cut back, 5 bases at V and 4 bases at J, with 21 bases in the middle. DNA for the CDR3: TGTGCCAGTAGTCCGTTCCTAAGAGGGAGCTCGTACGAGCAGTACTTC. This codes for CASSPFLRGSSYEQYF.

For this clonotype: Just one base apart from a much larger clone, this may be a read error. V is TRBV29-1 and J is TRBJ2-7; weak D call: TRBD1 (5 bases). Between the trimmed V and J ends, which lost 4 bases and 2 bases, there was a span of 12 bases. There are 13 residues in the CDR3. In germline, CDR1 is SQVTM, CDR2 ANQGSEA. DNA of the CDR3: TGCAGCGTTGTCGACAGTGCCACCTACGAGCAGTACTTC. It encodes CSVVDSATYEQYF.

This clonotype appeared many times. This rearrangement joins TRBV12-3 or TRBV12-4 to TRBJ2-4; 9 nucleotides line up with TRBD1. Unmatched junction bases numbered 3, after V lost 3 bases and J lost 6 bases. This CDR3 contains 14 residues. This chain's CDR3 is CASSFRDRVNIQYF. The CDR3, as DNA: TGTGCCAGCAGTTTCCGGGACAGGGTAAACATTCAGTACTTC.

This clonotype was detected only a few times. A read error may explain this, as a much larger clone is one base away. This chain connects TRBV2 to TRBJ2-1; TRBD2 is a possible D gene (5 bases). The germline V gene encodes CDR1 SNHLY and CDR2 FYNNEI. This CDR3 region has 15 residues. Here the CDR3 reads CASSGTGGSYNEQLF. The CDR3 nucleotides read TGTGCCAGCAGTGGGACTGGCGGGTCCTACAATGAGCAGCTCTTC.

The genes are TRBV2 and TRBJ1-1; the D gene is possibly TRBD1 (5 bases). V lost 3 bases, J lost 4 bases, and 27 bases lay in between. The CDR3 runs to 19 residues. From germline, CDR1 is SNHLY and CDR2 FYNNEI. The CDR3 sequence: CASSDSFDTLRGWVTEAFF. The CDR3 DNA reads as TGTGCCAGCAGTGACTCTTTCGACACCCTTAGGGGATGGGTCACTGAAGCTTTCTTT.

This clonotype was picked up many times. CDR3 DNA: TGCGCCAGCAGCGACCTCGGGGAGAACTATGGCTACACCTTC. It translates to CASSDLGENYGYTF. The chain joins TRBV5-1 to TRBJ1-2; no reliable D call. Trimming took off 4 bases at V and 2 bases at J, with 12 bases between the two ends. Per germline, CDR1 SGHRS and CDR2 YFSETQ. This CDR3 has 14 residues.

This clonotype was seen many times. This sequence joins TRBV29-1 and TRBJ2-1; 8 bases fit TRBD2. The CDR3 has 12 amino acids. Germline CDR1 and CDR2: SQVTM and ANQGSEA. V was clipped by 6 bases and J by 7 bases; unmatched bases: 5. The CDR3 bases are TGCAGCGTAGCGGGAGTGGGAAATGAGCAGTTCTTC. Its protein is CSVAGVGNEQFF.

The rearrangement links TRBV3-1 to TRBJ2-2; possible D gene TRBD2, 5 bases. The CDR3 has 17 amino acids. Germline values: CDR1 LGHDT, CDR2 YNNKEL (reference sequence). Trimming cost V 1 base and J 6 bases, with 18 bases left between them. The CDR3 DNA is TGTGCCAGCAGCCAAGGGCGATGGACGGGAAGGGCCGGGGAGCTGTTTTTT. This encodes CASSQGRWTGRAGELFF.

This clonotype was counted at least ten times. This chain joins TRBV15 and TRBJ2-7; 7 bases are a match to TRBD1. The CDR3 extends over 16 amino acids. Losses at the gene ends were 0 bases for V and 4 bases for J; bases not matched to a gene: 9. CDR1 LNHNV and CDR2 YYDKDF come from the germline V gene (reference sequence). CDR3 in DNA: TGTGCCACCAGCAGAGACCCCGGGACAGCCTTTTACGAGCAGTACTTC. It specifies CATSRDPGTAFYEQYF.

About this clonotype: A single base separates this from a much larger clone, so it may be a read error. V usage is TRBV28 and J usage is TRBJ1-5; D gene uncertain. CDR3 size: 12 residues. Germline V gives CDR1 MDHEN, CDR2 SYDVKM. The germline V and J ends were trimmed by 6 bases and 4 bases, with 7 bases remaining between them. CDR3 DNA: TGTGCCAGCAGACACGGGAATCAGCCCCAGCATTTT. This gives the protein CASRHGNQPQHF.

This clonotype was counted between two and nine times. The chain uses TRBV10-2 and TRBJ2-1, with 11 bases matching TRBD2. Looked up from germline, CDR1 is WSHSY and CDR2 is SAAADI. J lost 15 bases, V lost 6 bases, and 7 bases had no gene match. The length of the CDR3 is 12 residues. The CDR3 loop is CASSLTSGTLFF. For the CDR3, the DNA is TGCGCCAGCAGCCTGACTAGCGGGACACTGTTCTTC.

This clonotype appeared a few times. Given a much more abundant clone one base away, this may be a read error. The V and J genes are TRBV10-3 and TRBJ2-7; 9 positions agree with TRBD2. V shed 8 bases and J 6 bases; nucleotides not matched to a gene: 5. From germline, CDR1 is ENHRY and CDR2 SYGVKD. This CDR3 is built from 12 residues. The CDR3 nucleotides are TGTGCCATCGGGCGCGGGGGGGGCGAGCAGTACTTC. This encodes CAIGRGGGEQYF.

The chain has TRBV9 and TRBJ2-1; D unresolved. The CDR3 is 15 amino acids. V was clipped by 1 base and J by 8 bases, with 16 bases between them. The germline CDR1 and CDR2 sequences are SGDLS and YYNGEE. DNA of the CDR3: TGTGCCAGCAGCGTAACCCCGGGCATTAGGGATGAGCAGTTCTTC. This translates into CASSVTPGIRDEQFF.

In its sample, this clonotype was seen a few times. The chain uses TRBV30 and TRBJ1-5; tentative D call: TRBD1 (5 bases). This CDR3 comprises 14 residues. The germline V gene encodes CDR1 GTSNPN and CDR2 SVGIG (reference sequence). The V and J ends lost 3 bases and 4 bases respectively, with 13 bases between them. The CDR3 reads CAWSPGPTNQPQHF. DNA for the CDR3: TGTGCCTGGAGCCCGGGACCTACAAATCAGCCCCAGCATTTT. Looking up the rest from reference TRBV30 and TRBJ1-5 gives the full variable domain: SQTIHQWPATLVQPVGSPLSLECTVEGTSNPNLYWYRQAAGRGLQLLFYSVGIGQISSEVPQNLSASRPQDRQFILSSKKLLLSDSGFYLCAWSPGPTNQPQHFGDGTRLSIL.

CDR3 DNA sequence: TGTGCCAGAGGGCGTACTGCCGGAGAGCAGTACTTC. Translating gives CARGRTAGEQYF. The chain links TRBV2 to TRBJ2-7; D not resolved. The V gene's germline CDR1 is SNHLY and CDR2 FYNNEI. Trimming pared 9 bases from V and 7 bases from J, leaving 16 bases between. The CDR3 has 12 amino acids.

The gene calls are TRBV28 and TRBJ2-2; a possible D gene is TRBD2 (6 bases). Germline CDR1 MDHEN, CDR2 SYDVKM. The CDR3 contains 19 residues. V was shortened by 0 bases and J by 5 bases, with 22 bases between the two germline ends. CDR3 DNA sequence: TGTGCCAGCAGTTTATGGGTGGGTAGCTGGGAGGTCCGAACCGGGGAGCTGTTTTTT. It yields the protein CASSLWVGSWEVRTGELFF. Variable domain in full (rest from reference TRBV28 and TRBJ2-2): DVKVTQSSRYLVKRTGEKVFLECVQDMDHENMFWYRQDPGLGLRLIYFSYDVKMKEKGDIPEGYSVSREKKERFSLILESASTNQTSMYLCASSLWVGSWEVRTGELFFGEGSRLTVL.

This clonotype was detected only a few times. The chain combines TRBV2 with TRBJ2-4; D possibly corresponds to TRBD1 (6 bases). Deletions cut 6 bases from V and 6 bases from J, with 15 bases between. Germline CDR1 and CDR2: SNHLY and FYNNEI. This CDR3 region has 14 residues. CDR3 DNA sequence: TGTGCCAGCAGCGAGTTCCAGGGGTTAAACATTCAGTACTTC. It codes for CASSEFQGLNIQYF.